This record covers a single T cell receptor (beta chain). These data come from a study of blood T cell repertoires in COVID-19. About the research overall: The cDNA or gDNA used as material had been derived from T cells, B-cell-depleted T cells, or PBMCs.

V lost 2 bases, J lost 7 bases, and 11 bases lay in between. Per the germline V gene, CDR1 is SQVTM and CDR2 is ANQGSEA. CDR3 length: 12 residues. Profiling relied on immunoSEQ multiplex PCR, and the TCRdb table lists in-frame clones only, not all of them. The table lists approximately 100,000 clones, roughly 89% of them singletons. The V and J genes are TRBV29-1 and TRBJ1-2; tentatively, D is TRBD1 (5 bases). Sequences were obtained from peripheral blood. The source is a woman over 75 with active COVID-19. The CDR3 nucleotides are TGCAGCGTTGAAAGGTCGGGGGGTGGCTACACCTTC. It translates to CSVERSGGGYTF. Full variable domain (remainder filled in from reference TRBV29-1 and TRBJ1-2): SAVISQKPSRDICQRGTSLTIQCQVDSQVTMMFWYRQQPGQSLTLIATANQGSEATYESGFVIDKFPISRPNLTFSTLTVSNMSPEDSSIYLCSVERSGGGYTFGSGTRLTVV.